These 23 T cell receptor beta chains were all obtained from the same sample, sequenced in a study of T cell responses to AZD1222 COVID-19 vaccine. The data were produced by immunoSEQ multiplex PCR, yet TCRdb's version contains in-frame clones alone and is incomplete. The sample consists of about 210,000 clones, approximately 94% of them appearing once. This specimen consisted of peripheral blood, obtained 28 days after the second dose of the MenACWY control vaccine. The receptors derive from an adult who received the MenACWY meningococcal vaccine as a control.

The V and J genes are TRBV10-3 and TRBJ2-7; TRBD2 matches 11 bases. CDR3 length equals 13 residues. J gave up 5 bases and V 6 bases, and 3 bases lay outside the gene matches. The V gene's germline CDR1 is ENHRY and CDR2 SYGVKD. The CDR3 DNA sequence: TGTGCCATCAGGGAGGGACTAGCGGACGAGCAGTACTTC. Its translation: CAIREGLADEQYF.

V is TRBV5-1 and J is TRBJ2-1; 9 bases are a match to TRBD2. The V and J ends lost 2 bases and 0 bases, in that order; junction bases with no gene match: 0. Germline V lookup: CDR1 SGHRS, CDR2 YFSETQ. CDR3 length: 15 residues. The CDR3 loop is CASSFSGSSYNEQFF. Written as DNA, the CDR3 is TGCGCCAGCAGCTTTAGCGGGAGCTCCTACAATGAGCAGTTCTTC.

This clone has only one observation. This CDR3 is CASSQDVRTGVYGYTF. Written as DNA, the CDR3 is TGTGCCAGCAGCCAAGACGTGAGGACAGGGGTCTATGGCTACACCTTC. This chain connects TRBV3-1 (or the pseudogene TRBV3-2) to TRBJ1-2; 9 nucleotides align to TRBD1. Trimming at V came to 0 bases and at J to 4 bases, leaving 6 bases not matched to a gene. CDR3 length: 16 residues. Germline CDR1 is LGHDT and CDR2 is YNNKEL (reference sequence).

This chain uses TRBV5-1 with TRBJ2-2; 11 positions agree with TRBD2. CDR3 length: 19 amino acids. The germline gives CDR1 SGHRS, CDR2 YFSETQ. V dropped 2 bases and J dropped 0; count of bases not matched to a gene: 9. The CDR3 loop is CASSLLTSGGKSNTGELFF. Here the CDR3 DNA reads TGCGCCAGCAGCTTATTAACTAGCGGGGGAAAATCGAACACCGGGGAGCTGTTTTTT.

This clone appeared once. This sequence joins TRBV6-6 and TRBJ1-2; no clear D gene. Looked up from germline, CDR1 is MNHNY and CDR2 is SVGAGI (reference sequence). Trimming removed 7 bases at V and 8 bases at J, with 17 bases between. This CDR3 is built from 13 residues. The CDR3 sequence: CASIPSPYEGYTF. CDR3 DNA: TGTGCCAGCATTCCAAGCCCCTACGAGGGCTACACCTTC.

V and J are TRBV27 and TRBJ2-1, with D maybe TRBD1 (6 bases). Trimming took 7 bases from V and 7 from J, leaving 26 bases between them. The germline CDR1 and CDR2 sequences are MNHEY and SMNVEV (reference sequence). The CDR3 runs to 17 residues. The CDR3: CASTLATEPGVRNEQFF. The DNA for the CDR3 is TGTGCCAGCACGTTGGCGACAGAGCCAGGGGTCAGGAATGAGCAGTTCTTC.

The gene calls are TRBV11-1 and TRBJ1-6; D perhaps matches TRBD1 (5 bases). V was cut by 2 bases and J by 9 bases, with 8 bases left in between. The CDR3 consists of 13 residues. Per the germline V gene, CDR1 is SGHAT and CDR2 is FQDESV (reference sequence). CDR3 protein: CASSLYRSSPLHF. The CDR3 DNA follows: TGTGCCAGCAGCTTATACAGGAGTTCACCCCTCCACTTT.

This chain's CDR3 is CAWSVGSPGGLNQPQHF. The DNA of the CDR3 is TGTGCCTGGAGTGTCGGATCCCCAGGTGGCCTCAATCAGCCCCAGCATTTT. The chain uses TRBV30 and TRBJ1-5; unclear D gene. Looked up from germline, CDR1 is GTSNPN and CDR2 is SVGIG (reference sequence). Trimming removed 0 bases at V and 3 bases at J, with 18 bases between. The CDR3 is 17 amino acids.

CDR3 sequence: CASSQYGLTHNEQFF. CDR3 nucleotide sequence: TGTGCCAGCAGCCAATATGGACTAACTCACAATGAGCAGTTCTTC. The J gene is TRBJ2-1, the V gene TRBV14, with D possibly TRBD2 on 6 matching bases. The V end was cut by 2 bases, the J end by 5 bases, with 13 bases between. CDR3 size: 15 residues. In germline, CDR1 is SGHDN, CDR2 FVKESK.

The DNA of the CDR3 is TGTGCCAGCAGTGAACTGGGGCAGGGGACAGAAAAACTGTTTTTT. Protein product: CASSELGQGTEKLFF. The chain employs TRBV2 and TRBJ1-4; D is possibly TRBD1 (6 bases). The CDR3 has 15 residues. The germline CDR1 and CDR2 sequences are SNHLY and FYNNEI. V was trimmed by 2 bases and J by 8 bases, leaving 15 bases between them.

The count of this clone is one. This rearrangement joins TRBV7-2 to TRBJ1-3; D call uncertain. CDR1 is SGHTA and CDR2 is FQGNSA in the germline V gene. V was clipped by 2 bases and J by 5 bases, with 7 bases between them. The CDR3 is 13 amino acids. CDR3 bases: TGTGCCAGCAGCTTAAACGTCAGAAACACCATATATTTT. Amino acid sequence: CASSLNVRNTIYF.

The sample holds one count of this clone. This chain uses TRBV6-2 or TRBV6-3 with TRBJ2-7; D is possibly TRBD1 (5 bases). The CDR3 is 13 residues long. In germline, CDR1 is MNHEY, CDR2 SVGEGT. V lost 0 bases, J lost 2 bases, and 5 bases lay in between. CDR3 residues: CASSYSDTYEQYF. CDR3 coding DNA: TGTGCCAGCAGTTACTCGGACACCTACGAGCAGTACTTC.

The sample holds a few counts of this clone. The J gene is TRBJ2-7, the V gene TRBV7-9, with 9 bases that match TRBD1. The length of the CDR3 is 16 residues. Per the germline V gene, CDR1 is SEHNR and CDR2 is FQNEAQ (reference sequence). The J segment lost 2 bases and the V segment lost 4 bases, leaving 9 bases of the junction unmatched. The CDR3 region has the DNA TGTGCCAGCAGCTATACAACAGGGGGCCTCCCCTACGAGCAGTACTTC. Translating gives CASSYTTGGLPYEQYF.

The CDR3 reads CASSSSGQGYSPLHF. The CDR3 bases are TGTGCCAGCAGTTCCAGCGGACAGGGGTATTCACCCCTCCACTTT. This chain uses TRBV28 with TRBJ1-6; 9 bases match TRBD1. CDR1 and CDR2 from the germline V gene are MDHEN and SYDVKM. This CDR3 has 15 amino acids. Unmatched junction bases numbered 6, after V lost 4 bases and J lost 8 bases. The full variable domain, its missing parts supplied by reference TRBV28 and TRBJ1-6, is DVKVTQSSRYLVKRTGEKVFLECVQDMDHENMFWYRQDPGLGLRLIYFSYDVKMKEKGDIPEGYSVSREKKERFSLILESASTNQTSMYLCASSSSGQGYSPLHFGNGTRLTVT.

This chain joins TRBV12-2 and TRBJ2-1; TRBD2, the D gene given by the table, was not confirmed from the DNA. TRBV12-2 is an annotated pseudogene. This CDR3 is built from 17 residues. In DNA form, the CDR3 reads TGTGCAAGTCGCTTAGAATTTGGTAGGGAGGGATACAATGAGCAGTTCTTC. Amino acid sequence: CASRLEFGREGYNEQFF.

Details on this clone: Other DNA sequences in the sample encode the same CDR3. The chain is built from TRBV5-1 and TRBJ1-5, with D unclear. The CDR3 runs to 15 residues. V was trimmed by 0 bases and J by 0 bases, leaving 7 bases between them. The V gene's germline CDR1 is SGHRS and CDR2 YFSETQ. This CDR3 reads CASSLEGVSNQPQHF. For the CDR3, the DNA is TGCGCCAGCAGCTTGGAGGGCGTTAGCAATCAGCCCCAGCATTTT.

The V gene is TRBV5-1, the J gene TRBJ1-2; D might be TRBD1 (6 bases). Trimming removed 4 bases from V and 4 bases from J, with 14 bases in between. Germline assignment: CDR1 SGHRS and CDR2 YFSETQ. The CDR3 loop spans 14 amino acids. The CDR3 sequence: CASSPGEGGYGYTF. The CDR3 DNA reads TGCGCCAGCAGCCCCGGAGAGGGGGGCTATGGCTACACCTTC.

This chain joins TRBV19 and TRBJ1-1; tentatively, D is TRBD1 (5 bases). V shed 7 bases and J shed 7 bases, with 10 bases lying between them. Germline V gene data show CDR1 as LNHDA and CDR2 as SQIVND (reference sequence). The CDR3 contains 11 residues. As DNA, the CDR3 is TGTGCCAGTAAAGGGGAACTTGAAGCTTTCTTT. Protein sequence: CASKGELEAFF.

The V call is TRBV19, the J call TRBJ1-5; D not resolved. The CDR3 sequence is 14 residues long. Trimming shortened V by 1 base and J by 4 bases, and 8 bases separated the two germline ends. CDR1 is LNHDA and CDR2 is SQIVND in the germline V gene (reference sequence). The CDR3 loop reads CASSIGWENQPQHF. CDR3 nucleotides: TGTGCCAGTAGTATAGGATGGGAAAATCAGCCCCAGCATTTT.

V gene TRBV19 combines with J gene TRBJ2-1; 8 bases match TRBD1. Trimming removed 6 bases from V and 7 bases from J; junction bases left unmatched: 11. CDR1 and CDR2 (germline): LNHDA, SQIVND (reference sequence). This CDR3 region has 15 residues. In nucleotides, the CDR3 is TGTGCCAGTAGCTTCAGGACAGGGAAATATAATGAGCAGTTCTTC. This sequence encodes CASSFRTGKYNEQFF.

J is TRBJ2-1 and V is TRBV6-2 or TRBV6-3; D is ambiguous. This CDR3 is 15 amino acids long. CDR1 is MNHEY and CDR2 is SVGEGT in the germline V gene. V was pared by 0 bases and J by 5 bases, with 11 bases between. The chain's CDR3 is CASSYSMLTHNEQFF. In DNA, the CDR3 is TGTGCCAGCAGTTACTCGATGTTAACACACAATGAGCAGTTCTTC.

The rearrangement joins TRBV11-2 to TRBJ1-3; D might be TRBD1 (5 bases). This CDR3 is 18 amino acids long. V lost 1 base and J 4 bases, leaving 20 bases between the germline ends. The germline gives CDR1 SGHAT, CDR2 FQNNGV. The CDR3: CASSLAMPMGGRGNTIYF. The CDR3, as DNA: TGTGCCAGCAGCTTAGCCATGCCTATGGGGGGACGAGGAAACACCATATATTTT.

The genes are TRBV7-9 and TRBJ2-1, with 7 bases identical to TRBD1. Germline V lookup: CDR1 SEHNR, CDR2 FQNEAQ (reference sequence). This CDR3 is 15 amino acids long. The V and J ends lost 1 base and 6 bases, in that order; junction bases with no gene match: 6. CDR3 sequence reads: CASSLEGGPSNEQFF. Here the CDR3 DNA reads TGTGCCAGCAGCTTAGAAGGGGGCCCCTCCAATGAGCAGTTCTTC.